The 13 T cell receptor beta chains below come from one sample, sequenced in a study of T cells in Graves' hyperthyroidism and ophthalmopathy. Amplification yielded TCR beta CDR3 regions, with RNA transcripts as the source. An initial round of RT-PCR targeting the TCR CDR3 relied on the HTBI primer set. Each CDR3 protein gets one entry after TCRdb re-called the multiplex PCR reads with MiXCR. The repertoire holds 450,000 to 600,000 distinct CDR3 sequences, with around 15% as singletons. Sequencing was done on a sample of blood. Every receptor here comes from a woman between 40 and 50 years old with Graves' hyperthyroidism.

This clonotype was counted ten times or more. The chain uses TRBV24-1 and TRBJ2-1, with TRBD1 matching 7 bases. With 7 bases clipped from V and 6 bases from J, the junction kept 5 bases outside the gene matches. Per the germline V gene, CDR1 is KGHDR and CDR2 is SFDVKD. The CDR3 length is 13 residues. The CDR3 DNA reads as TGTGCCACCAGAGGACAGGATCTCAATGAGCAGTTCTTC. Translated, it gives CATRGQDLNEQFF.

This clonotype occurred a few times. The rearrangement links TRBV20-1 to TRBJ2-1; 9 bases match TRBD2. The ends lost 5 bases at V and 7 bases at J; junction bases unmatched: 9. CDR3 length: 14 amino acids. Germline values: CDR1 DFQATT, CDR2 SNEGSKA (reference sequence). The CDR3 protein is CSADSGSAGNEQFF. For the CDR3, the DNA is TGCAGTGCTGATAGCGGGAGTGCGGGGAATGAGCAGTTCTTC.

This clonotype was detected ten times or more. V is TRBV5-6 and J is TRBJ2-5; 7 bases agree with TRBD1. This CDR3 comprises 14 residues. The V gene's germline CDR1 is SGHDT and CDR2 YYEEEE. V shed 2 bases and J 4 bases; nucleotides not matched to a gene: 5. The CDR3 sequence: CASSLQTGRETQYF. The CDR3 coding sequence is TGTGCCAGCAGCTTACAGACAGGGCGAGAGACCCAGTACTTC.

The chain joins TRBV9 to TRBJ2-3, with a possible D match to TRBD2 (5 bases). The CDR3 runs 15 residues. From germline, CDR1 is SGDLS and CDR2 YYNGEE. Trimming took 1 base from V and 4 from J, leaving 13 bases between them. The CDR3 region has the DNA TGTGCCAGCAGCGTAATAGGCCTAGCCCCAGATACGCAGTATTTT. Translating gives CASSVIGLAPDTQYF.

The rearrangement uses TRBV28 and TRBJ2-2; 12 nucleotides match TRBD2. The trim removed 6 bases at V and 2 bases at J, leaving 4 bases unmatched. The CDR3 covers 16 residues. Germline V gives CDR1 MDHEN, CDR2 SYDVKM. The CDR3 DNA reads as TGTGCCAGCAGGTTGGGACTAGCGGGTAACACCGGGGAGCTGTTTTTT. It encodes CASRLGLAGNTGELFF.

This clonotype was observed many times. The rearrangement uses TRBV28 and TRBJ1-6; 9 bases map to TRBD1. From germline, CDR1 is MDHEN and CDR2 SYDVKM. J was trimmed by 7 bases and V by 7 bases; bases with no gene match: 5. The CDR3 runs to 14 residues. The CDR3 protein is CASNSGQGNSPLHF. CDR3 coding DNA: TGTGCCAGCAACTCCGGACAGGGGAATTCACCCCTCCACTTT.

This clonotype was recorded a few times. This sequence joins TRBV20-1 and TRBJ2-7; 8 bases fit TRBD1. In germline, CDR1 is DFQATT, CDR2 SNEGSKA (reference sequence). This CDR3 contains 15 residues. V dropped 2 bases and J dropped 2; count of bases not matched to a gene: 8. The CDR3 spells CSARFLDRAPYEQYF. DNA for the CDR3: TGCAGTGCTAGATTCTTGGACAGGGCCCCCTACGAGCAGTACTTC.

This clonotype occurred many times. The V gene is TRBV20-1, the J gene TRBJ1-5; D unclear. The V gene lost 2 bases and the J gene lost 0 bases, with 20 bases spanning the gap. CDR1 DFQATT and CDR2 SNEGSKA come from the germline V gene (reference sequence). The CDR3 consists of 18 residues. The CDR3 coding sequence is TGCAGTGCTAGATCCCCAAGACGGAGACCAAATAGCAATCAGCCCCAGCATTTT. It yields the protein CSARSPRRRPNSNQPQHF.

CDR3 loop: CASGFSSVLLREGRWNEQFF. The CDR3 DNA is TGTGCTAGTGGTTTTAGTTCGGTTTTATTGCGGGAGGGCCGGTGGAATGAGCAGTTCTTC. V gene TRBV12-5 combines with J gene TRBJ2-1, with 9 bases that match TRBD2. The CDR3 is 20 amino acids. V lost 3 bases, J lost 7 bases, and 22 bases stayed unmatched. CDR1 is LGHNT, CDR2 FRNRAP, per germline.

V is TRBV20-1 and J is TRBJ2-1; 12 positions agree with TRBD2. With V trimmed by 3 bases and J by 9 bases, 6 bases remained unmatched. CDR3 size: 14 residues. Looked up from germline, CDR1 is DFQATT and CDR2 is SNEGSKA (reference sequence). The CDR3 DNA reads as TGCAGTGCTAGTAGACTAGCGGGAGATGGTGAGCAGTTCTTC. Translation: CSASRLAGDGEQFF.

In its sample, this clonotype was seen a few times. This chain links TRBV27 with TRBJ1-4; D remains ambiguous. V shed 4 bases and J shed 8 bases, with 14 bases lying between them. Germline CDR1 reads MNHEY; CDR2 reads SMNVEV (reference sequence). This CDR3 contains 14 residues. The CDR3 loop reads CASSYSRVGEKLFF. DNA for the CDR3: TGTGCCAGCAGTTATAGTAGGGTTGGCGAAAAACTGTTTTTT. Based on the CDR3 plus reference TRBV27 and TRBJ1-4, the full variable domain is EAQVTQNPRYLITVTGKKLTVTCSQNMNHEYMSWYRQDPGLGLRQIYYSMNVEVTDKGDVPEGYKVSRKEKRNFPLILESPSPNQTSLYFCASSYSRVGEKLFFGSGTQLSVL.

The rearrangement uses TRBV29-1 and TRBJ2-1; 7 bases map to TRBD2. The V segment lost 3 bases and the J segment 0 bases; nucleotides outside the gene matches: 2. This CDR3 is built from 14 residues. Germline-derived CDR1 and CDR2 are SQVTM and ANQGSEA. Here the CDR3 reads CSVDGGSSYNEQFF. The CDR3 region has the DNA TGCAGCGTTGATGGCGGGAGCTCCTACAATGAGCAGTTCTTC.

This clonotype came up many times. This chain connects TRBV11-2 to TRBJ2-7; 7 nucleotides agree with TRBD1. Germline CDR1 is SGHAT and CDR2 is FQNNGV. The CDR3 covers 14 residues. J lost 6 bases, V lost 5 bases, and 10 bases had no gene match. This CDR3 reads CASSLGSTGVEQYF. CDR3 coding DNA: TGTGCCAGCAGCCTTGGGAGCACAGGGGTCGAGCAGTACTTC.